The source of this T cell receptor beta chain is a study of CD8 T cells in Susac syndrome. RNA totalling roughly 0.5 to 1 ug underwent reverse transcription with random hexamers. TCRdb redid the calling of the immunoSEQ multiplex PCR reads with MiXCR, one entry per CDR3 protein. The repertoire has 150,000 to 200,000 distinct CDR3 sequences, roughly 92% of them found once; the top ten carry around 0.1%. The source is a human donor in good health. Sequenced: CD4+ T cells from PBMCs.

CDR3 protein: CASGIWTSEFAYEQYF. Written as DNA, the CDR3 is TGTGCCAGCGGAATTTGGACTAGCGAGTTCGCCTACGAGCAGTACTTC. V gene TRBV27 combines with J gene TRBJ2-7; 9 bases map to TRBD2. Germline lookup yields CDR1 MNHEY and CDR2 SMNVEV (reference sequence). This CDR3 is built from 16 residues. Trimming cost V 8 bases and J 2 bases; bases outside gene matches: 13.